A single sample gave rise to the 10 T cell receptor beta chains below, sequenced in a study of blood T cell repertoires in COVID-19. Clones were sequenced by immunoSEQ multiplex PCR, and TCRdb holds only the in-frame ones, with some missing. The sample gives some 150,000 clones, 80% to 90% of which show up once; around 8.3% is in the top ten. Sample: peripheral blood. These receptors came from a woman in her forties or fifties with active or convalescent COVID-19.

V and J are TRBV12-5 and TRBJ1-2; TRBD1 is a possible D gene (5 bases). The V gene's germline CDR1 is LGHNT and CDR2 FRNRAP. V was pared by 7 bases and J by 0 bases, with 12 bases between. The length of the CDR3 is 14 residues. The CDR3 is CASAPGNSNYGYTF. In DNA form, the CDR3 reads TGTGCTAGTGCTCCAGGGAACTCTAACTATGGCTACACCTTC.

This clone was seen a few times. The V call is TRBV19, the J call TRBJ1-6; D is perhaps TRBD1 (5 bases). The germline V and J ends were trimmed by 7 bases and 11 bases, with 15 bases remaining between them. This CDR3 contains 13 residues. Germline V gene sequence: CDR1 LNHDA, CDR2 SQIVND (reference sequence). CDR3 bases: TGTGCCAGTACTGCGACAGAGAATACACCCCTCCACTTT. It encodes CASTATENTPLHF.

The chain employs TRBV6-5 and TRBJ2-7; 9 bases align to TRBD2. After removal of 8 bases from V and 11 bases from J, the junction contained 16 bases not matched to a gene. The CDR3 sequence is 14 residues long. Germline CDR1 is MNHEY and CDR2 is SVGAGI. CDR3 DNA sequence: TGTGCCAGCTCCGAAGGTGGTAGCGGGAGTGCGGAGTACTTC. Translating gives CASSEGGSGSAEYF.

The chain combines TRBV5-1 with TRBJ1-5; 7 bases match TRBD1. The CDR3 is 19 residues long. V dropped 0 bases and J dropped 4; count of bases not matched to a gene: 16. Germline lookup yields CDR1 SGHRS and CDR2 YFSETQ. CDR3 loop: CASSLGTSWGTVSNQPQHF. In DNA, the CDR3 is TGCGCCAGCAGCTTGGGGACATCTTGGGGGACAGTGAGTAATCAGCCCCAGCATTTT.

This clone was observed a single time. This sequence joins TRBV6-4 and TRBJ2-1, with D possibly being TRBD2 (6 bases). V shed 6 bases and J shed 0 bases, with 12 bases lying between them. Germline V lookup: CDR1 MRHNA, CDR2 SNTAGT. The CDR3 loop spans 15 amino acids. CDR3 loop: CASRETRDSYNEQFF. For the CDR3, the DNA is TGTGCCAGCAGAGAGACTAGAGACTCCTACAATGAGCAGTTCTTC.

The chain has TRBV30 and TRBJ1-5, with D uncertain. Deletions cut 4 bases from V and 0 bases from J, with 16 bases between. Germline V gives CDR1 GTSNPN, CDR2 SVGIG (reference sequence). CDR3 size: 16 residues. Written as DNA, the CDR3 is TGTGCCTGGAATCCGGGAACACGGGGTAGCAATCAGCCCCAGCATTTT. Protein sequence: CAWNPGTRGSNQPQHF.

The chain carries TRBV2 and TRBJ1-5; weak D call: TRBD1 (6 bases). Germline V gives CDR1 SNHLY, CDR2 FYNNEI. This CDR3 is built from 15 residues. V lost 0 bases and J 5 bases, leaving 11 bases between the germline ends. The CDR3 nucleotides are TGTGCCAGCAGTGAAGCTTGGGCAGGGGATCAGCCCCAGCATTTT. Encoded protein: CASSEAWAGDQPQHF.

This chain links TRBV6-5 with TRBJ1-1; maybe TRBD1 (6 bases). The germline gives CDR1 MNHEY, CDR2 SVGAGI. The CDR3 totals 15 residues. The V end lost 0 bases, the J end lost 5 bases, and 13 bases lay between the germline ends. For the CDR3, the DNA is TGTGCCAGCAGTTACTCTGTGGGGGGGCGGACTGAAGCTTTCTTT. Amino acids: CASSYSVGGRTEAFF.

The V and J genes are TRBV10-3 and TRBJ1-3, with 8 bases lining up with TRBD1. V lost 10 bases, J lost 0 bases, and 14 bases stayed unmatched. The CDR3 runs to 17 residues. Germline CDR1 ENHRY, CDR2 SYGVKD. The CDR3: CATLSRGQVNSGNTIYF. The DNA of the CDR3 is TGTGCCACCCTGTCCCGGGGACAGGTGAACTCTGGAAACACCATATATTTT.

V gene TRBV27 combines with J gene TRBJ2-4, with D tentatively TRBD1 (5 bases). The CDR3 runs to 15 residues. V was cut by 0 bases and J by 2 bases, with 8 bases left in between. Germline V gives CDR1 MNHEY, CDR2 SMNVEV (reference sequence). For the CDR3, the DNA is TGTGCCAGCAGTTTATCGCAGGGCTCCAAAAACATTCAGTACTTC. Translation: CASSLSQGSKNIQYF.